This TCR beta chain was retrieved from a study of Ad26.COV2.S vaccination and SARS-CoV-2 variants. Study summary: A participant enrolled in the COV1001 Ad26.COV2.S trial arm provided the sample.

Data came from immunoSEQ multiplex PCR; TCRdb stores just in-frame clones and leaves some out. This table holds about 380,000 clones, around 82% found once. Points from the study as a whole: Measures of TCR breadth and depth may have fallen short of total T cell responses. People given the vaccine had a wider spike-specific TCR breadth than placebo recipients did.

Of note for this clone: No antigen is known for it.

From germline, CDR1 is MNHNS and CDR2 SASEGT. CDR3 length: 16 amino acids. V lost 4 bases to trimming and J lost 3 bases; unmatched junction nucleotides: 6. Stated treatment: approximately 18 received Ad26.COV2.S at low or high dose, single or two shots; 5 received placebo; per-sample allocation not given. Day 63 after the first injection of vaccine or placebo was the sampling time. Ad26 vector vaccine expressed Wuhan-strain SARS-CoV-2 spike. The chain joins TRBV6-1 to TRBJ1-2; 12 bases match TRBD1. The TCR originated in a person between 18 and 60 years old who received the Ad26.COV2.S COVID-19 vaccine or a placebo. The sequenced sample was peripheral blood, obtained in a trial of Ad26.COV2.S vaccine versus placebo. The CDR3 nucleotides read TGTGCCAGCAGTGGTCGGGACAGGGGGCTTCACTATGGCTACACCTTC. Protein product: CASSGRDRGLHYGYTF.